These 31 T cell receptor beta chains originate from one sample sequenced in a study of cytomegalovirus exposure and HLA in healthy donors. The PCR was carried out with 60 Vbeta primers and 13 Jbeta primers. TCRdb's table, derived via immunoSEQ multiplex PCR, lists solely in-frame clones and lacks some. The sample shows 200,000 to 250,000 clones, around 85% of them seen only once. Material: PBMCs. The receptors stem from a man between 50 and 59 years old in good health and CMV-seronegative.

The V call is TRBV6-4, the J call TRBJ2-2, with D hard to call. V dropped 3 bases and J dropped 8 bases, with 16 bases sitting between them. Per germline, CDR1 MRHNA and CDR2 SNTAGT. The CDR3 is 15 residues long. For the CDR3, the DNA is TGTGCCAGCAGTGAACAACCTGCCGAGGTGGGGGAGCTGTTTTTT. Translating gives CASSEQPAEVGELFF.

The chain employs TRBV30 and TRBJ1-4, with 8 nucleotides matching TRBD1. J gave up 0 bases and V 8 bases, and 2 bases lay outside the gene matches. The CDR3 sequence is 13 residues long. Looked up from germline, CDR1 is GTSNPN and CDR2 is SVGIG (reference sequence). CDR3: CAMDRATNEKLFF. The CDR3 nucleotides are TGTGCCATGGACAGGGCAACTAATGAAAAACTGTTTTTT.

This clone turned up a few times. CDR3 sequence: CASSAGPSREQYF. CDR3 coding DNA: TGTGCCAGCAGCGCGGGACCTTCCAGGGAGCAGTACTTC. The V and J genes are TRBV6-1 and TRBJ2-7; D may be TRBD2 (6 bases). Trimming took off 6 bases at V and 7 bases at J, with 16 bases between the two ends. This CDR3 has 13 residues. From germline, CDR1 is MNHNS and CDR2 SASEGT.

The V and J genes are TRBV6-4 and TRBJ2-1; 7 positions match TRBD2. There are 15 residues in the CDR3. Germline assignment: CDR1 MRHNA and CDR2 SNTAGT. The ends lost 0 bases at V and 6 bases at J; junction bases unmatched: 5. The CDR3 here is CASSDSTSPSNEQFF. In nucleotides, the CDR3 is TGTGCCAGCAGTGACTCGACTAGCCCATCCAATGAGCAGTTCTTC.

The chain has TRBV11-2 and TRBJ2-3, with 9 positions matching TRBD1. V dropped 2 bases and J dropped 2; count of bases not matched to a gene: 5. Germline values: CDR1 SGHAT, CDR2 FQNNGV. The CDR3 is 16 amino acids. In nucleotides, the CDR3 is TGTGCCAGCAGCTTAACAGGGGGCAGTACCACAGATACGCAGTATTTT. Protein sequence: CASSLTGGSTTDTQYF.

The V call is TRBV9, the J call TRBJ2-3; 9 positions match TRBD2. This CDR3 spans 16 amino acids. Germline assignment: CDR1 SGDLS and CDR2 YYNGEE. J gave up 1 base and V 3 bases, and 6 bases lay outside the gene matches. CDR3 amino acids: CASSARLAERTDTQYF. The CDR3 DNA is TGTGCCAGCAGCGCCCGACTAGCGGAACGCACAGATACGCAGTATTTT.

This clone appeared a single time. The chain carries TRBV6-5 and TRBJ2-7; 12 nucleotides match TRBD1. The CDR3 extends over 14 amino acids. From germline, CDR1 is MNHEY and CDR2 SVGAGI. Trimming took 6 bases from V and 5 from J; bases not matched to a gene: 5. CDR3 nucleotides: TGTGCCAGCAGAGGGACAGGGGGCGTCAACGAGCAGTACTTC. Translated: CASRGTGGVNEQYF.

The V gene is TRBV21-1, the J gene TRBJ2-7; TRBD1 is the table's D call, not checked against the DNA. TRBV21-1 is labeled a pseudogene. This CDR3 spans 15 amino acids. Here the CDR3 DNA reads TGTGCCAGCAGCAAAGACCAGGGTTTGCCCTACGAGCAGTACTTC. The encoded protein is CASSKDQGLPYEQYF.

V is TRBV28 and J is TRBJ1-2; 9 bases fit TRBD1. Looked up from germline, CDR1 is MDHEN and CDR2 is SYDVKM. CDR3 length equals 15 residues. Losses at the gene ends were 6 bases for V and 2 bases for J; bases not matched to a gene: 7. CDR3 bases: TGTGCCAGCAGACCCCTCGGGACAGGGAACTATGGCTACACCTTC. Amino acid sequence: CASRPLGTGNYGYTF.

This clone occurred a few times. The chain couples TRBV27 to TRBJ2-7; 9 bases align to TRBD2. Germline values: CDR1 MNHEY, CDR2 SMNVEV (reference sequence). V was pared by 3 bases and J by 3 bases, with 6 bases of the junction left unmatched. This CDR3 comprises 15 residues. The CDR3 bases are TGTGCCAGCAGTTTGGTTAGTAGCGGGAGCTACGAGCAGTACTTC. This encodes CASSLVSSGSYEQYF.

The CDR3 region is CASSLQTNYEQYF. DNA of the CDR3: TGCGCCAGCAGCTTACAGACAAACTACGAGCAGTACTTC. V is TRBV5-1 and J is TRBJ2-7; D is unresolved. This CDR3 comprises 13 residues. Germline loops: CDR1 SGHRS, CDR2 YFSETQ. V lost 2 bases and J lost 3, with 9 bases in between.

This chain uses TRBV5-1 with TRBJ1-2; tentative D call: TRBD1 (5 bases). Trimming left V 2 bases short and J 2 bases short, with 16 bases between. Germline V gives CDR1 SGHRS, CDR2 YFSETQ. The CDR3 is 16 amino acids. The CDR3 reads CASSFDFVRVNYGYTF. CDR3 DNA sequence: TGCGCCAGCAGCTTCGATTTCGTCAGGGTCAACTATGGCTACACCTTC.

This clone was detected once. The chain employs TRBV5-4 and TRBJ2-2; the D is unclear. The V end lost 7 bases, the J end lost 0 bases, and 13 bases lay between the germline ends. Per the germline V gene, CDR1 is SGHNT and CDR2 is YYREEE (reference sequence). The CDR3 extends over 15 amino acids. Written as DNA, the CDR3 is TGTGCCAGCCGCGGAGCTTCGGCGAACACCGGGGAGCTGTTTTTT. This gives the protein CASRGASANTGELFF. The full variable domain, completed using reference TRBV5-4 and TRBJ2-2, is ETGVTQSPTHLIKTRGQQVTLRCSSQSGHNTVSWYQQALGQGPQFIFQYYREEENGRGNFPPRFSGLQFPNYSSELNVNALELDDSALYLCASRGASANTGELFFGEGSRLTVL.

The V gene is TRBV6-5, the J gene TRBJ2-7, with D possibly TRBD2 on 6 matching bases. CDR1 MNHEY and CDR2 SVGAGI come from the germline V gene. V dropped 4 bases and J dropped 5 bases, with 12 bases sitting between them. The CDR3 extends over 13 amino acids. The CDR3 protein is CASSSDYVHEQYF. DNA of the CDR3: TGTGCCAGCAGTTCGGACTATGTCCACGAGCAGTACTTC.

This clone has just a few counts. The chain links TRBV5-1 to TRBJ1-1; 9 bases agree with TRBD1. The V segment lost 6 bases and the J segment 4 bases; nucleotides outside the gene matches: 7. Germline CDR1 SGHRS, CDR2 YFSETQ. The CDR3 spans 14 residues. The CDR3 spells CASTIDRGATEAFF. In DNA form, the CDR3 reads TGCGCCAGCACCATAGACAGGGGGGCCACTGAAGCTTTCTTT.

The V and J genes are TRBV2 and TRBJ2-3; 9 bases fit TRBD1. Per the germline V gene, CDR1 is SNHLY and CDR2 is FYNNEI. V lost 8 bases and J lost 4; bases outside the gene matches: 10. The CDR3 has 15 amino acids. CDR3 DNA sequence: TGTGCCAGCTTATTTACAGGGGGCATCGCAGATACGCAGTATTTT. Residues: CASLFTGGIADTQYF. The full variable domain, with the rest looked up from reference TRBV2 and TRBJ2-3, is EPEVTQTPSHQVTQMGQEVILRCVPISNHLYFYWYRQILGQKVEFLVSFYNNEISEKSEIFDDQFSVERPDGSNFTLKIRSTKLEDSAMYFCASLFTGGIADTQYFGPGTRLTVL.

This clone was detected once. The chain combines TRBV14 with TRBJ1-1; TRBD1 agrees at 8 bases. V shed 6 bases and J 5 bases; nucleotides not matched to a gene: 8. This CDR3 contains 14 residues. Germline V lookup: CDR1 SGHDN, CDR2 FVKESK. The CDR3 DNA reads as TGTGCCAGCAGGCTTCAGGGGGCAGGGACTGAAGCTTTCTTT. This translates into CASRLQGAGTEAFF.

J is TRBJ2-7 and V is TRBV9, with a tentative D call TRBD1 (8 bases). The V end lost 0 bases, the J end lost 2 bases, and 15 bases lay between the germline ends. The CDR3 extends over 16 amino acids. Germline V gene lookup returns CDR1 SGDLS and CDR2 YYNGEE. The CDR3 region is CASSVATGGGPYEQYF. The CDR3 DNA reads as TGTGCCAGCAGCGTAGCTACAGGGGGGGGCCCCTACGAGCAGTACTTC.

In DNA, the CDR3 is TGTGCCAGCATAGCCCTCGAAGGATTCACTGAAGCTTTCTTT. Amino acids: CASIALEGFTEAFF. The chain links TRBV6-1 to TRBJ1-1; D remains ambiguous. The CDR3 sequence is 14 residues long. V was trimmed by 7 bases and J by 4 bases, leaving 16 bases between them. Germline-derived CDR1 and CDR2 are MNHNS and SASEGT.

This chain links TRBV6-6 with TRBJ2-5, with D unresolved. TRBJ2-7 explains the end of the DNA better; the J call may be wrong. Germline CDR1 and CDR2: MNHNY and SVGAGI (reference sequence). The CDR3 has 13 residues. Here the CDR3 reads CASSYSVVHEQYF. The CDR3 DNA is TGTGCCAGCAGTTACTCCGTCGTCCACGAGCAGTACTTC.

This chain's CDR3 is CSVGTRIEQYF. CDR3 nucleotide sequence: TGCAGCGTTGGGACTAGGATAGAGCAGTACTTC. The chain couples TRBV29-1 to TRBJ2-7; 7 positions match TRBD2. Losses at the gene ends were 4 bases for V and 7 bases for J; bases not matched to a gene: 4. This CDR3 has 11 amino acids. Per germline, CDR1 SQVTM and CDR2 ANQGSEA.

The rearrangement joins TRBV5-6 to TRBJ2-3; TRBD1 matches 9 bases. Germline V gives CDR1 SGHDT, CDR2 YYEEEE. With V trimmed by 0 bases and J by 3 bases, 5 bases remained unmatched. This CDR3 spans 16 amino acids. The CDR3 loop reads CASSLGGGQGTDTQYF. CDR3 DNA sequence: TGTGCCAGCAGCTTGGGGGGAGGACAGGGGACAGATACGCAGTATTTT.

CDR3 nucleotides: TGTGCCTGGAGGGGGGACATCTCCGAGCAGTACTTC. Its translation is CAWRGDISEQYF. The chain couples TRBV30 to TRBJ2-7, with D perhaps TRBD1 (6 bases). Trimming took 3 bases from V and 6 from J, leaving 12 bases between them. CDR3 length: 12 residues. Germline-derived CDR1 and CDR2 are GTSNPN and SVGIG (reference sequence).

The genes are TRBV5-1 and TRBJ2-7, with a possible D match to TRBD2 (5 bases). Trimming stripped 7 bases from V and 4 bases from J, with 15 bases between. The CDR3 has 13 amino acids. The germline V gene has CDR1 SGHRS and CDR2 YFSETQ. CDR3 bases: TGCGCCAGCGGCCTCGCGGGTGAATACGAGCAGTACTTC. It specifies CASGLAGEYEQYF.

This clone was counted only a few times. The genes are TRBV5-4 and TRBJ2-1; D perhaps matches TRBD2 (5 bases). The CDR3 runs 14 residues. The germline gives CDR1 SGHNT, CDR2 YYREEE (reference sequence). Trimming left V 0 bases short and J 2 bases short, with 6 bases between. The CDR3 sequence: CASSLAGTYNEQFF. For the CDR3, the DNA is TGTGCCAGCAGCTTGGCGGGAACCTACAATGAGCAGTTCTTC.

This chain links TRBV27 with TRBJ1-1; 11 nucleotides agree with TRBD1. The trim removed 6 bases at V and 6 bases at J, leaving 9 bases unmatched. CDR1 is MNHEY and CDR2 is SMNVEV in the germline V gene (reference sequence). This CDR3 is built from 15 residues. In DNA form, the CDR3 reads TGTGCCAGCAGCTCCTGGGGGACAGGGGGACCTGAAGCTTTCTTT. Amino acid sequence: CASSSWGTGGPEAFF.

The V call is TRBV5-6, the J call TRBJ1-2, with TRBD1 matching over 8 bases. V was pared by 4 bases and J by 7 bases, with 3 bases of the junction left unmatched. The CDR3 runs 12 residues. Per the germline V gene, CDR1 is SGHDT and CDR2 is YYEEEE. CDR3 protein: CASSVRGPGYTF. The CDR3 DNA reads TGTGCCAGCAGCGTCAGGGGGCCTGGCTACACCTTC.

The genes are TRBV18 and TRBJ2-1; 10 bases align to TRBD1. Trimming cost V 3 bases and J 1 base; bases outside gene matches: 6. CDR3 size: 17 residues. Germline V gene data show CDR1 as KGHSH and CDR2 as LQKENI. Here the CDR3 DNA reads TGTGCCAGCTCACCTACTCCGGGACAGGGGTCCTACAATGAGCAGTTCTTC. Encoded protein: CASSPTPGQGSYNEQFF.

This clone was observed a handful of times. The genes are TRBV5-1 and TRBJ2-1; 8 bases match TRBD2. V shed 5 bases, J shed 0 bases, and the junction held 4 bases outside the gene matches. This CDR3 region has 15 residues. Germline loops: CDR1 SGHRS, CDR2 YFSETQ. The CDR3 spells CASRLSGSSYNEQFF. The CDR3 DNA reads as TGCGCCAGCAGGCTCAGCGGGAGCTCCTACAATGAGCAGTTCTTC.

This chain uses TRBV27 with TRBJ2-1, with 7 positions matching TRBD2. J was trimmed by 2 bases and V by 4 bases; bases with no gene match: 5. Germline values: CDR1 MNHEY, CDR2 SMNVEV (reference sequence). The CDR3 extends over 15 amino acids. The CDR3 loop reads CASSSPSGPYNEQFF. In nucleotides, the CDR3 is TGTGCCAGCAGTTCTCCTAGCGGACCCTACAATGAGCAGTTCTTC.

This rearrangement joins TRBV14 to TRBJ1-2; TRBD1 matches at 7 bases. The CDR3 is 14 residues long. Trimming removed 4 bases from V and 8 bases from J; junction bases left unmatched: 10. Germline-derived CDR1 and CDR2 are SGHDN and FVKESK. In nucleotides, the CDR3 is TGTGCCAGCAGCCGACAGGGAAGTTTGCACGGCTACACCTTC. It is translated as CASSRQGSLHGYTF.